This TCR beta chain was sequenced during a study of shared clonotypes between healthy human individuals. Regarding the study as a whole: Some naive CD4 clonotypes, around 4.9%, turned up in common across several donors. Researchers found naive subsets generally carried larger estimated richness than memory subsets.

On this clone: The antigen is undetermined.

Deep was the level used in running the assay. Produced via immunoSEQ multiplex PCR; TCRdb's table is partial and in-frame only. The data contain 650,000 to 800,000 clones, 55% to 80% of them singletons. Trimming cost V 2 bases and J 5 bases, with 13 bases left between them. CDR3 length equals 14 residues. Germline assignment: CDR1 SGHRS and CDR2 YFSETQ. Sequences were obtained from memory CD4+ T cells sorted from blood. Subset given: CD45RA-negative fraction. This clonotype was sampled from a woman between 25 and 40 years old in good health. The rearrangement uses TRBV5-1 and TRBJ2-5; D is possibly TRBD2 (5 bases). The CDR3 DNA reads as TGCGCCAGCAGCTTAGTGGGAGACGGGGAGACCCAGTACTTC. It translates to CASSLVGDGETQYF.